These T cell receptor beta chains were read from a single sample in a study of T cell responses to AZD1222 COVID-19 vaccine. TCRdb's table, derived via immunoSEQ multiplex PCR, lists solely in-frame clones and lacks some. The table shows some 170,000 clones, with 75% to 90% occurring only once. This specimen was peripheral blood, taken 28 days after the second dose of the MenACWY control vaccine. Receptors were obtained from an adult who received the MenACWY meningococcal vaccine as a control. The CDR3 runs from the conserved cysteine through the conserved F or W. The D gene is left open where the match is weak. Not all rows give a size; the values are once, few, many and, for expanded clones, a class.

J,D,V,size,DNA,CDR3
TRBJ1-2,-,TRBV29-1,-,TGCAGCGTTGAGGTCGCGGTCTATGGCTACACCTTC,CSVEVAVYGYTF
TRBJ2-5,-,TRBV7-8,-,TGTGCCAGCAGTAAAAGGGTGGGGGAATACCAAGAGACCCAGTACTTC,CASSKRVGEYQETQYF
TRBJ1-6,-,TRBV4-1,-,TGCGCCAGCAGCCAAGAGCAGGCCTTTAATTCACCCCTCCACTTT,CASSQEQAFNSPLHF
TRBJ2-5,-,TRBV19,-,TGTGCCAGTAGTCCTCAAGACTCGGAGACCCAGTACTTC,CASSPQDSETQYF
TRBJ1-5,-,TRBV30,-,TGTGCCTGGTCGACGGATAGCAATCAGCCCCAGCATTTT,CAWSTDSNQPQHF
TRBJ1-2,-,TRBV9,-,TGTGCCAGCAGCCGTTCTGGACTAGTAGGCTACACCTTC,CASSRSGLVGYTF
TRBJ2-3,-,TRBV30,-,TGTGCCTACCTCTTTGTTACAGATACGCAGTATTTT,CAYLFVTDTQYF
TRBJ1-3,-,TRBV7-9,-,TGTGCCAGCAGCCCTCCGGCCGGCGGTTTTGGAAACACCATATATTTT,CASSPPAGGFGNTIYF
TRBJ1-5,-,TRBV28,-,TGTGCCAGCAAAGGAGGGCAGTGGAATCAGCCCCAGCATTTT,CASKGGQWNQPQHF
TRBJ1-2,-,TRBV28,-,TGTGCCAGCTCTCAAACCCCCCAGGGTCAGCGTGGCTACACCTTC,CASSQTPQGQRGYTF
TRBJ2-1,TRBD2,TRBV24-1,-,TGTGCCACCAGTGATTGGACTAGCGGGAGGGGCAATGAGCAGTTCTTC,CATSDWTSGRGNEQFF
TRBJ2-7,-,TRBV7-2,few,TGTGCCAGCAGCTTAGCCCCCTACGGGGGCGGGAGTACCCACGAGCAGTACTTC,CASSLAPYGGGSTHEQYF
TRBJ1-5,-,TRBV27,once,TGTGCCAGCTCCAGGGTTGGCCAGCCCCAGCATTTT,CASSRVGQPQHF
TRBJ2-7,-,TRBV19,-,TGTGCCAGTAGCCCCAGGGCGGGTTTCTACGAGCAGTACTTC,CASSPRAGFYEQYF
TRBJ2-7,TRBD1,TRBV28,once,TGTGCCAGCAGTTTCGGAGGGACAGGCGACTACGAGCAGTACTTC,CASSFGGTGDYEQYF
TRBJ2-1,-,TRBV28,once,TGTGCCAGCGTTATTGCGACTGGGGTTTTCAATGAGCAGTTCTTC,CASVIATGVFNEQFF
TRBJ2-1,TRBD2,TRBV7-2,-,TGTGCCAGCAGCTACTTGGGCGGGAGCTCCTACAATGAGCAGTTCTTC,CASSYLGGSSYNEQFF
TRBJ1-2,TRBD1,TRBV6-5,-,TGTGCCAGCAGATACGACAGGGGGTATAACTATGGCTACACCTTC,CASRYDRGYNYGYTF
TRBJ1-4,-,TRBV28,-,TGTGCCAGCAGTGCCGAAGATTTCATGGCTAATGAAAAACTGTTTTTT,CASSAEDFMANEKLFF
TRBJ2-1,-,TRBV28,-,TGTGCCAGCAGCTATCAAGGGGCCAGAGACAATGAGCAGTTCTTC,CASSYQGARDNEQFF
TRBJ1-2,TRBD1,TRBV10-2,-,TGCGCCAGCAGAGCCGGACAGGCCAGGGGAGATGGCTACACCTTC,CASRAGQARGDGYTF
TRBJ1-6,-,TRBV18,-,TGTGCCAGCTCACCTTCGACAGTTACCTATAATTCACCCCTCCACTTT,CASSPSTVTYNSPLHF
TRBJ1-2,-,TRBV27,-,TGTGCCAGCAGTTTATCGACGGGGAGCATTTATGGCTACACCTTC,CASSLSTGSIYGYTF
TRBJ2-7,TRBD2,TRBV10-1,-,TGCGCCAGCAGTCTAGCGGGAGCCCACGAGCAGTACTTC,CASSLAGAHEQYF
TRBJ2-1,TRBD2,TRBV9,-,TGTGCCAGCAGCGAACACGCGGGAGGGGACAATGAGCAGTTCTTC,CASSEHAGGDNEQFF
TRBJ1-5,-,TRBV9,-,TGTGCCAGCAGCGTAGATCAGAACAATCAGCCCCAGCATTTT,CASSVDQNNQPQHF
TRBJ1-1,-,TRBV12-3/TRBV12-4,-,TGTGCCAGCAGCCTCAGGGGGAACACTGAAGCTTTCTTT,CASSLRGNTEAFF
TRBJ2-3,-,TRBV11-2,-,TGTGCCAGCAGCTTATTCAGCTACGTTACACATACGCAGTATTTT,CASSLFSYVTHTQYF
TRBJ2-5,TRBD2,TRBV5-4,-,TGTGCCAGCAGCTCCCTAGCGGGAGGAGGTCAAGAGACCCAGTACTTC,CASSSLAGGGQETQYF
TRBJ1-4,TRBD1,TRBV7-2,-,TGTGCCAGCGGAGATCAGAAGACAGGGCATGAAAAACTGTTTTTT,CASGDQKTGHEKLFF
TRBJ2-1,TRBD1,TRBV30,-,TGTGCCTGGAACAGGGGCCATGAGCAGTTCTTC,CAWNRGHEQFF
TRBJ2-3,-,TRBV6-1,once,TGTGCCAGCAGTGAAGTAGGAGGTACGCAGTATTTT,CASSEVGGTQYF
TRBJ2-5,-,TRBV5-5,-,TGTGCCAGCAGCTTGGTCGGCAGGGAACTTGGGCAAGAGACCCAGTACTTC,CASSLVGRELGQETQYF
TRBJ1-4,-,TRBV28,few,TGTGCCAGCAGTTTCCAGGGCGCAACTAATGAAAAACTGTTTTTT,CASSFQGATNEKLFF
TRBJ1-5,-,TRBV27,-,TGTGCCAGCAGCTCAGGCAATCAGCCCCAGCATTTT,CASSSGNQPQHF